A single sample is the source of the 25 T cell receptor beta chains below, sequenced in a study of blood T cell repertoires in COVID-19. Method: immunoSEQ multiplex PCR; TCRdb's copy keeps in-frame clones and lacks some. Here the sample spans roughly 64,000 clones, roughly 88% being singletons. Material for sequencing was peripheral blood. These receptors originate from a woman aged 55-69 years with acute or convalescent COVID-19.

This clone was found once. The chain is built from TRBV6-5 and TRBJ2-3; TRBD2 might be the D (5 bases). The CDR3 runs to 15 residues. The ends were cut back, 2 bases at V and 2 bases at J, with 11 bases in the middle. CDR1 and CDR2 from the germline V gene are MNHEY and SVGAGI. As DNA, the CDR3 is TGTGCCAGCAGTTACGGTCGGGGAGACACAGATACGCAGTATTTT. Amino acid sequence: CASSYGRGDTDTQYF.

Turning to this clone: The junction differs from germline at one of its ends, possibly a read error. DNA for the CDR3: TGTGCCGGCAGCTTAGGAGTAGGGGGGGATTTTTGGGAGCAGTACTTC. Its translation is CAGSLGVGGDFWEQYF. This chain uses TRBV7-6 with TRBJ2-7; possibly TRBD2 for D (7 bases). The length of the CDR3 is 16 residues. The germline CDR1 and CDR2 sequences are SGHVS and FNYEAQ. The whole variable domain, remainder taken from reference TRBV7-6 and TRBJ2-7, is GAGVSQSPRYKVTKRGQDVALRCDPISGHVSLYWYRQALGQGPEFLTYFNYEAQQDKSGLPNDRFSAERPEGSISTLTIQRTEQRDSAMYRCAGSLGVGGDFWEQYFGPGTRLTVT.

The chain employs TRBV3-1 (or the pseudogene TRBV3-2) and TRBJ1-1, with D possibly TRBD1 on 6 matching bases. Trimming removed 0 bases from V and 0 bases from J, with 14 bases in between. Per germline, CDR1 LGHDT and CDR2 YNNKEL (reference sequence). The CDR3 is made up of 17 amino acids. The CDR3 sequence: CASSQELTGTLNTEAFF. CDR3 sequence (DNA): TGTGCCAGCAGCCAAGAGTTGACAGGAACCCTGAACACTGAAGCTTTCTTT.

The chain has TRBV29-1 and TRBJ2-5; 8 nucleotides agree with TRBD1. In germline, CDR1 is SQVTM, CDR2 ANQGSEA. The CDR3 length is 15 residues. Trimming cost V 6 bases and J 1 base; bases outside gene matches: 10. In DNA, the CDR3 is TGCAGCGTCCGCGCGGGGACAGGAGTCCAAGAGACCCAGTACTTC. Translating gives CSVRAGTGVQETQYF.

The chain combines TRBV21-1 with TRBJ2-5; TRBD1 was called by the table and not checked on the DNA. TRBV21-1 is a pseudogene locus. The CDR3 is made up of 16 amino acids. The CDR3 here is CASSKEETAFGETQYF. Here the CDR3 DNA reads TGTGCCAGCAGCAAAGAGGAGACAGCCTTCGGGGAGACCCAGTACTTC.

The gene calls are TRBV27 and TRBJ1-4; the D gene is possibly TRBD1 (6 bases). CDR3 length: 14 residues. CDR1 MNHEY and CDR2 SMNVEV come from the germline V gene (reference sequence). The V and J ends lost 8 bases and 7 bases respectively, with 17 bases between them. CDR3 amino acids: CASHEGGRGEKLFF. The CDR3 bases are TGTGCCAGCCATGAGGGGGGGCGCGGTGAAAAACTGTTTTTT.

The CDR3 loop is CASRENTGTGRQPQHF. CDR3 bases: TGTGCCAGCAGAGAAAATACCGGGACTGGCCGTCAGCCCCAGCATTTT. V is TRBV2 and J is TRBJ1-5; D is perhaps TRBD1 (5 bases). V lost 6 bases and J lost 6, with 21 bases in between. Germline V lookup: CDR1 SNHLY, CDR2 FYNNEI. The CDR3 runs 16 residues.

The J gene is TRBJ1-5, the V gene TRBV25-1; 7 nucleotides align to TRBD1. The junction had 9 bases not matched to a gene; V was cut back by 4 bases and J by 9 bases. CDR3 length equals 14 residues. Germline CDR1 is MGHDK and CDR2 is SYGVNS. The CDR3, as DNA: TGTGCCAGCAGTGGACAGGGAGATGGACGGCCCCAGCATTTT. This gives the protein CASSGQGDGRPQHF.

The gene calls are TRBV5-8 and TRBJ2-3, with D unresolved. CDR1 and CDR2 (germline): SGHTS, YDEGEE. The length of the CDR3 is 13 residues. Trimming left V 0 bases short and J 5 bases short, with 7 bases between. This CDR3 is CASSLAAEDTQYF. For the CDR3, the DNA is TGTGCCAGCAGCTTGGCGGCGGAAGATACGCAGTATTTT.

This chain joins TRBV5-1 and TRBJ1-1, with 7 bases that match TRBD1. The V and J ends lost 3 bases and 0 bases, in that order; junction bases with no gene match: 2. Germline V lookup: CDR1 SGHRS, CDR2 YFSETQ. This CDR3 region has 14 residues. CDR3 amino acids: CASSWGQMNTEAFF. The DNA of the CDR3 is TGCGCCAGCAGCTGGGGACAGATGAACACTGAAGCTTTCTTT.

A word on this clone: The same CDR3 also results from other DNA sequences found in this sample. The rearrangement uses TRBV6-5 and TRBJ2-1, with a possible D match to TRBD2 (6 bases). Germline loops: CDR1 MNHEY, CDR2 SVGAGI. The CDR3 contains 15 residues. V was clipped by 2 bases and J by 0 bases, with 8 bases between them. This chain's CDR3 is CASSYAGSSYNEQFF. The DNA of the CDR3 is TGTGCCAGCAGTTACGCCGGGAGCTCCTACAATGAGCAGTTCTTC.

V usage is TRBV21-1 and J usage is TRBJ1-5. TRBV21-1 is labeled a pseudogene. This CDR3 has 17 amino acids. CDR3 loop: CASFGAPQINSNQPQHF. Written as DNA, the CDR3 is TGTGCCAGCTTTGGAGCGCCCCAAATCAATAGCAATCAGCCCCAGCATTTT.

The CDR3 reads CASSAPEIQGSWGNTIYF. The CDR3 bases are TGTGCCAGCAGCGCTCCAGAGATCCAGGGGAGTTGGGGAAACACCATATATTTT. This sequence joins TRBV9 and TRBJ1-3, with a possible D match to TRBD1 (6 bases). There are 18 residues in the CDR3. Deletions cut 3 bases from V and 4 bases from J, with 23 bases between. Germline V lookup: CDR1 SGDLS, CDR2 YYNGEE.

The chain recombines TRBV9 with TRBJ1-3; D ambiguous. CDR3 length: 16 residues. Germline V gene lookup returns CDR1 SGDLS and CDR2 YYNGEE. Trimming removed 0 bases from V and 8 bases from J, with 18 bases in between. CDR3 DNA: TGTGCCAGCAGCGTAGCTGTGGGCCCCGTTTTAGACACCATATATTTT. It translates to CASSVAVGPVLDTIYF.

The chain uses TRBV12-3 or TRBV12-4 and TRBJ1-1; 7 bases agree with TRBD1. With V trimmed by 2 bases and J by 8 bases, 2 bases remained unmatched. This CDR3 has 12 residues. Here the CDR3 reads CASSLSDREAFF. CDR3 DNA: TGTGCCAGCAGTTTATCGGACAGGGAAGCTTTCTTT.

The chain joins TRBV30 to TRBJ1-2; TRBD1 matches at 9 bases. The CDR3 spans 19 residues. Germline CDR1 GTSNPN, CDR2 SVGIG (reference sequence). Trimming cost V 2 bases and J 0 bases; bases outside gene matches: 16. The CDR3 loop reads CAWSPLSLTGGTANYGYTF. In nucleotides, the CDR3 is TGTGCCTGGAGTCCGCTTTCACTGACAGGGGGAACTGCTAACTATGGCTACACCTTC. The full variable domain, its missing parts supplied by reference TRBV30 and TRBJ1-2, is SQTIHQWPATLVQPVGSPLSLECTVEGTSNPNLYWYRQAAGRGLQLLFYSVGIGQISSEVPQNLSASRPQDRQFILSSKKLLLSDSGFYLCAWSPLSLTGGTANYGYTFGSGTRLTVV.

This chain links TRBV5-1 with TRBJ1-2; D remains unclear. From germline, CDR1 is SGHRS and CDR2 YFSETQ. V was cut by 1 base and J by 1 base, with 5 bases left in between. This CDR3 is built from 13 residues. In nucleotides, the CDR3 is TGCGCCAGCAGCTTGTCACTTAACTATGGCTACACCTTC. Amino acids: CASSLSLNYGYTF.

The rearrangement joins TRBV3-1 (or the pseudogene TRBV3-2) to TRBJ1-3; the D is unclear. The ends were cut back, 4 bases at V and 9 bases at J, with 25 bases in the middle. CDR3 size: 17 residues. The germline gives CDR1 LGHDT, CDR2 YNNKEL (reference sequence). The CDR3 nucleotides are TGTGCCAGCAGCCGGATGAGACGGCTCCAGGCCTCGAGCACCATATATTTT. It translates to CASSRMRRLQASSTIYF.

This clone has more than one count but fewer than ten. The chain carries TRBV6-5 and TRBJ2-1; D might be TRBD1 (6 bases). Germline V lookup: CDR1 MNHEY, CDR2 SVGAGI. This CDR3 has 14 amino acids. V was pared by 2 bases and J by 3 bases, with 8 bases between. The CDR3, as DNA: TGTGCCAGCAGTTACGAGGACAGCTACAATGAGCAGTTCTTC. Translating it yields CASSYEDSYNEQFF.

This rearrangement joins TRBV19 to TRBJ2-1, with D perhaps matching TRBD1 (5 bases). Deletions cut 4 bases from V and 8 bases from J, with 15 bases between. The CDR3 is 14 amino acids. The germline V gene has CDR1 LNHDA and CDR2 SQIVND (reference sequence). CDR3 amino acids: CASSTFLGADEQFF. CDR3 DNA sequence: TGTGCCAGTAGTACCTTTCTAGGGGCGGATGAGCAGTTCTTC.

The chain couples TRBV15 to TRBJ1-2; TRBD1 agrees at 7 bases. The CDR3 covers 14 residues. Trimming removed 7 bases from V and 4 bases from J; junction bases left unmatched: 9. Germline V gene lookup returns CDR1 LNHNV and CDR2 YYDKDF (reference sequence). The CDR3 loop reads CATNPGGNGYGYTF. DNA for the CDR3: TGTGCCACCAACCCAGGGGGGAATGGCTATGGCTACACCTTC.

The chain uses TRBV19 and TRBJ1-1, with D hard to call. The CDR3 runs to 13 residues. Germline V gene sequence: CDR1 LNHDA, CDR2 SQIVND (reference sequence). With 6 bases removed from V and 4 bases from J, the gap between germline ends came to 12 bases. CDR3 in DNA: TGTGCCAGTAGCTCCTCCTCGGGCACTGAAGCTTTCTTT. This translates into CASSSSSGTEAFF.

V and J are TRBV29-1 and TRBJ2-3, with 12 bases identical to TRBD1. The CDR3 runs 17 residues. Germline loops: CDR1 SQVTM, CDR2 ANQGSEA. In nucleotides, the CDR3 is TGCGGGACCTCCAGGGACAGGGGGCTGATGCGCACAGATACGCAGTATTTT. This sequence encodes CGTSRDRGLMRTDTQYF.

The gene calls are TRBV27 and TRBJ2-7; 9 bases map to TRBD2. Trimming took 3 bases from V and 3 from J; bases not matched to a gene: 6. Germline lookup yields CDR1 MNHEY and CDR2 SMNVEV (reference sequence). This CDR3 has 15 amino acids. The CDR3 sequence: CASSLREGRNYEQYF. The DNA for the CDR3 is TGTGCCAGCAGTTTGCGGGAGGGACGTAACTACGAGCAGTACTTC.

This clone was picked up one time. V gene TRBV19 combines with J gene TRBJ1-2; the D is unclear. CDR1 LNHDA and CDR2 SQIVND come from the germline V gene (reference sequence). The CDR3 is 13 residues long. V was trimmed by 5 bases and J by 4 bases, leaving 11 bases between them. The CDR3 sequence: CASSLSHIYGYTF. CDR3 in DNA: TGTGCCAGTAGTCTGTCCCACATCTATGGCTACACCTTC.